Listed here are 15 T cell receptor beta chains from one sample, sequenced in a study of vaccination and CD4 T cells after COVID-19. No antigens are known for them. The Oncomine TCR Beta short-read assay generated sequence data from the DNA of cultured CD4+ T cells. TCRdb ran MiXCR on the PCR reads and lists one entry per CDR3 protein. The profile shows roughly 16,000 distinct CDR3 sequences, around three quarters of them singletons. Treatment denoted: roughly 11-day PBMC culture with coronavirus spike peptide pools or control peptides (ViraFEST assay). Source material: CD4+ T cells from blood, cultured in vitro. The receptor source for this set is a human donor who had recovered from COVID-19.

This chain connects TRBV28 to TRBJ2-7; no firm D call. Germline loops: CDR1 MDHEN, CDR2 SYDVKM. Trimming removed 2 bases from V and 1 base from J, with 6 bases in between. The CDR3 has 13 residues. As DNA, the CDR3 is TGTGCCAGCAGTTTAGTGGGTTCCTACGAGCAGTACTTC. It codes for CASSLVGSYEQYF.

The chain joins TRBV7-8 to TRBJ1-5; D uncertain. V gave up 5 bases and J gave up 12 bases, with 17 bases separating them. The V gene's germline CDR1 is SGHVS and CDR2 FQNEAQ. The CDR3 consists of 13 residues. CDR3: CASSPHLEVLQHF. The CDR3 DNA follows: TGTGCCAGCAGCCCTCACCTTGAGGTCCTCCAGCATTTT.

There are a few counts of this clonotype. This chain joins TRBV12-3 or TRBV12-4 and TRBJ2-5, with 14 positions matching TRBD2. V lost 6 bases, J lost 11 bases, and 5 bases stayed unmatched. CDR3 length equals 13 residues. CDR3 coding DNA: TGTGCCAGCAGAGGGACTAGCGGGAGTACACAGTACTTC. As protein: CASRGTSGSTQYF.

The chain is built from TRBV6-5 and TRBJ1-1; D is unclear. This CDR3 is built from 13 residues. Looked up from germline, CDR1 is MNHEY and CDR2 is SVGAGI. V dropped 3 bases and J dropped 0 bases, with 5 bases sitting between them. CDR3 bases: TGTGCCAGCAGTTATGAAATGAACACTGAAGCTTTCTTT. Translating gives CASSYEMNTEAFF.

The V call is TRBV7-2, the J call TRBJ1-1; D might be TRBD1 (6 bases). Trimming took 4 bases from V and 0 from J, leaving 12 bases between them. The CDR3 totals 15 residues. Germline V CDR1 and CDR2: SGHTA, FQGNSA. CDR3 protein: CASSSQGRVNTEAFF. The CDR3 bases are TGTGCCAGCAGCTCACAGGGCCGGGTGAACACTGAAGCTTTCTTT.

The chain joins TRBV25-1 to TRBJ1-3; the D is unclear. Germline CDR1 and CDR2: MGHDK and SYGVNS. The CDR3 consists of 10 residues. V was shortened by 8 bases and J by 6 bases, with 5 bases between the two germline ends. For the CDR3, the DNA is TGTGCCAGCGGGCAAAACACCATATATTTT. Its translation: CASGQNTIYF.

As concerns this clonotype: The junction departs from germline at one end; a sequencing error may be responsible. The rearrangement joins TRBV6-5 to TRBJ2-7, with D maybe TRBD2 (6 bases). Germline V gene data show CDR1 as MNHEY and CDR2 as SVGAGI. CDR3 length: 12 residues. The CDR3 protein is CASSYSSGRLVF. The CDR3, as DNA: TGTGCCAGCAGTTACTCGAGCGGCCGACTAGTATTC.

This chain uses TRBV11-2 with TRBJ2-7; D might be TRBD1 (6 bases). Germline V gene data show CDR1 as SGHAT and CDR2 as FQNNGV. The CDR3 totals 24 residues. V dropped 3 bases and J dropped 0 bases, with 39 bases sitting between them. CDR3 sequence reads: CASSFMGKITQGFIFLHLSYEQYF. In nucleotides, the CDR3 is TGTGCCAGCAGCTTCATGGGGAAGATAACTCAGGGGTTTATTTTCCTCCACCTCTCCTACGAGCAGTACTTC.

The chain is built from TRBV28 and TRBJ2-3; no clear D. The germline V and J ends were trimmed by 4 bases and 7 bases, with 21 bases remaining between them. The CDR3 sequence is 16 residues long. The germline V gene has CDR1 MDHEN and CDR2 SYDVKM. The CDR3 DNA sequence: TGTGCCAGCAGTTCACCCACGGCCGGCTTGTTCAATACGCAGTATTTT. Its protein product is CASSSPTAGLFNTQYF.

The V and J genes are TRBV11-2 and TRBJ2-7, with a possible D match to TRBD2 (7 bases). The V end lost 3 bases, the J end lost 4 bases, and 10 bases lay between the germline ends. The CDR3 runs 13 residues. From germline, CDR1 is SGHAT and CDR2 FQNNGV. The CDR3 bases are TGTGCCAGCAGCTTCGGGGGGCTGTACGAGCAGTACTTC. Encoded protein: CASSFGGLYEQYF.

The chain uses TRBV7-2 and TRBJ2-4; D is uncertain. The germline V and J ends were trimmed by 2 bases and 8 bases, with 4 bases remaining between them. The CDR3 totals 11 residues. The germline CDR1 and CDR2 sequences are SGHTA and FQGNSA. CDR3 nucleotide sequence: TGTGCCAGCAGCTTACACCACATTCAGTACTTC. This encodes CASSLHHIQYF. Combining the CDR3 with reference TRBV7-2 and TRBJ2-4 gives the whole variable domain GAGVSQSPSNKVTEKGKDVELRCDPISGHTALYWYRQSLGQGLEFLIYFQGNSAPDKSGLPSDRFSAERTGGSVSTLTIQRTQQEDSAVYLCASSLHHIQYFGAGTRLSVL.

This clonotype qualifies as large. The genes are TRBV24-1 and TRBJ1-5; D remains ambiguous. This CDR3 comprises 15 residues. V was clipped by 6 bases and J by 1 base, with 12 bases between them. Per the germline V gene, CDR1 is KGHDR and CDR2 is SFDVKD. The CDR3 sequence is CATSPRQGSNQPQHF. The CDR3, as DNA: TGTGCCACCAGTCCACGACAAGGGAGCAATCAGCCCCAGCATTTT.

J is TRBJ1-2 and V is TRBV20-1, with 7 nucleotides matching TRBD1. The CDR3 consists of 15 residues. V was pared by 7 bases and J by 5 bases, with 16 bases of the junction left unmatched. Looked up from germline, CDR1 is DFQATT and CDR2 is SNEGSKA (reference sequence). This CDR3 reads CSEDGTGAALYGYTF. CDR3 in DNA: TGCAGTGAAGATGGAACAGGGGCCGCTTTATATGGCTACACCTTC.

The chain has TRBV12-3 or TRBV12-4 and TRBJ2-5; 11 nucleotides agree with TRBD2. CDR3 length: 17 residues. The J segment lost 2 bases and the V segment lost 4 bases, leaving 9 bases of the junction unmatched. The CDR3 loop reads CASSSGGRLAGQETQYF. Here the CDR3 DNA reads TGTGCCAGCAGTTCGGGGGGGCGACTAGCGGGACAAGAGACCCAGTACTTC.

CDR3 DNA sequence: TGTGCCACCAGCAGAGGATACGGGACCATTACCGACGAGCAGTACTTC. Translating it yields CATSRGYGTITDEQYF. The chain has TRBV15 and TRBJ2-7; D may be TRBD1 or TRBD2 (5 bases each). Germline V gene data show CDR1 as LNHNV and CDR2 as YYDKDF (reference sequence). V was shortened by 1 base and J by 5 bases, with 18 bases between the two germline ends. CDR3 length: 16 residues.